The 12 T cell receptor beta chains presented below share a single source sample, sequenced in a study of blood T cell repertoires in COVID-19. The data were produced by immunoSEQ multiplex PCR, yet TCRdb's version contains in-frame clones alone and is incomplete. This table holds about 300,000 clones, about 90% found once. Sample: peripheral blood. Every receptor here comes from a young woman with COVID-19, enrolled during active disease.

The rearrangement joins TRBV7-8 to TRBJ1-5, with 9 bases that match TRBD1. This CDR3 has 18 amino acids. CDR1 and CDR2 (germline): SGHVS, FQNEAQ. V trimming: 1 base; J trimming: 2 bases; junction bases outside the gene matches: 9. The CDR3 here is CASSLGTGVVTGNQPQHF. The CDR3, as DNA: TGTGCCAGCAGCTTAGGGACAGGGGTTGTTACAGGCAATCAGCCCCAGCATTTT.

V and J are TRBV5-1 and TRBJ1-2; TRBD1 might be the D (5 bases). V was cut by 0 bases and J by 8 bases, with 17 bases left in between. Germline V gene data show CDR1 as SGHRS and CDR2 as YFSETQ. CDR3 length: 15 amino acids. The CDR3 region is CASSLGGGGARGYTF. The CDR3 nucleotides are TGCGCCAGCAGCTTGGGAGGTGGCGGGGCCAGGGGCTACACCTTC.

This clone was detected once. This chain joins TRBV19 and TRBJ1-2; TRBD1 agrees at 8 bases. The ends lost 4 bases at V and 2 bases at J; junction bases unmatched: 6. The CDR3 runs to 15 residues. Germline CDR1 reads LNHDA; CDR2 reads SQIVND (reference sequence). The CDR3 here is CASSTPGTGNYGYTF. The DNA for the CDR3 is TGTGCCAGTAGTACCCCCGGGACAGGCAACTATGGCTACACCTTC.

This clone was picked up one time. The V gene is TRBV4-1, the J gene TRBJ1-6; no reliable D call. This CDR3 spans 15 amino acids. Germline-derived CDR1 and CDR2 are MGHRA and YSYEKL. V was trimmed by 7 bases and J by 1 base, leaving 11 bases between them. CDR3 protein: CASTPVGSYNSPLHF. In nucleotides, the CDR3 is TGCGCCAGCACCCCCGTCGGTTCCTATAATTCACCCCTCCACTTT.

This sequence joins TRBV11-2 and TRBJ2-7; a weak D match, TRBD1 (7 bases). The germline V gene has CDR1 SGHAT and CDR2 FQNNGV. The CDR3 covers 15 residues. Trimming removed 2 bases from V and 3 bases from J, with 14 bases in between. The CDR3 DNA reads TGTGCCAGCAGCTTATTCAGGGGGGCTTTCTACGAGCAGTACGTC. It yields the protein CASSLFRGAFYEQYV.

The chain joins TRBV7-9 to TRBJ1-6; D might be TRBD1 (6 bases). Trimming cost V 3 bases and J 6 bases, with 9 bases left between them. Germline values: CDR1 SEHNR, CDR2 FQNEAQ (reference sequence). The CDR3 loop spans 14 amino acids. CDR3 DNA sequence: TGTGCCAGCAGCTTGGACAGCCTTAATTCACCCCTCCACTTT. This gives the protein CASSLDSLNSPLHF.

This clone came up a few times. The rearrangement links TRBV5-4 to TRBJ1-1; D may be TRBD1 (5 bases). Germline V gene sequence: CDR1 SGHNT, CDR2 YYREEE (reference sequence). V shed 6 bases and J shed 8 bases, with 11 bases lying between them. The CDR3 consists of 11 residues. CDR3 nucleotides: TGTGCCAGCACTAACGGGGGGGAAGCTTTCTTT. Its protein is CASTNGGEAFF. The whole variable domain, remainder taken from reference TRBV5-4 and TRBJ1-1, is ETGVTQSPTHLIKTRGQQVTLRCSSQSGHNTVSWYQQALGQGPQFIFQYYREEENGRGNFPPRFSGLQFPNYSSELNVNALELDDSALYLCASTNGGEAFFGQGTRLTVV.

This clone was seen at least ten times. The chain combines TRBV28 with TRBJ2-2; a weak D match, TRBD1 (6 bases). The CDR3 contains 16 residues. Germline V gives CDR1 MDHEN, CDR2 SYDVKM. Trimming took off 5 bases at V and 3 bases at J, with 16 bases between the two ends. The CDR3 DNA is TGTGCCAGCAGTCCCATGTGGGACACCTACACCGGGGAGCTGTTTTTT. Its protein product is CASSPMWDTYTGELFF.

The chain combines TRBV19 with TRBJ1-2, with TRBD1 as a possible D gene (6 bases). CDR3 size: 12 residues. Germline V lookup: CDR1 LNHDA, CDR2 SQIVND (reference sequence). The V gene lost 5 bases and the J gene lost 3 bases, with 7 bases spanning the gap. The CDR3 protein is CASSHRDYGYTF. The CDR3 nucleotides read TGTGCCAGTAGTCACAGGGACTATGGCTACACCTTC.

The rearrangement joins TRBV10-2 to TRBJ2-5; 7 bases are a match to TRBD1. Germline lookup yields CDR1 WSHSY and CDR2 SAAADI. This CDR3 is built from 13 residues. The CDR3 region has the DNA TGCGCGAGCTCGGGACAGAAGATAGAGACCCAGTACTTC. It is translated as CASSGQKIETQYF.

The genes are TRBV4-1 and TRBJ1-2, with 7 nucleotides matching TRBD1. The CDR3 is made up of 17 amino acids. With 2 bases clipped from V and 3 bases from J, the junction kept 12 bases outside the gene matches. Germline values: CDR1 MGHRA, CDR2 YSYEKL. CDR3 in amino acids: CASSQRGPAEGDYGYTF. The DNA for the CDR3 is TGCGCCAGCAGCCAAAGGGGGCCAGCGGAAGGCGACTATGGCTACACCTTC.

This clone was seen a single time. The chain employs TRBV5-1 and TRBJ1-5, with 7 bases fitting TRBD1. The CDR3 is 16 residues long. J was trimmed by 4 bases and V by 0 bases; bases with no gene match: 7. Germline V gene data show CDR1 as SGHRS and CDR2 as YFSETQ. The CDR3 coding sequence is TGCGCCAGCAGCTTGGCCGGGCAGGGGGAAAATCAGCCCCAGCATTTT. Its translation: CASSLAGQGENQPQHF.